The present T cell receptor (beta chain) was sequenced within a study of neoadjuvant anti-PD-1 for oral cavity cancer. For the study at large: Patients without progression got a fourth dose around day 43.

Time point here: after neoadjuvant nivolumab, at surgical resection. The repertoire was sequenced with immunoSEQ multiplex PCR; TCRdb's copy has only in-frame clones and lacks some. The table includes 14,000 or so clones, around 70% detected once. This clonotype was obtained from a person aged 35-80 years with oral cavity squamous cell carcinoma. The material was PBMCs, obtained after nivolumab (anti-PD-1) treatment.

The CDR3 sequence is CASSTQGAQSDTQYF. The CDR3 DNA follows: TGCGCCAGCAGCACCCAGGGGGCGCAGTCAGATACGCAGTATTTT. The chain uses TRBV5-1 and TRBJ2-3; 8 bases align to TRBD1. Per germline, CDR1 SGHRS and CDR2 YFSETQ. The CDR3 spans 15 residues. V lost 4 bases and J lost 4; bases outside the gene matches: 8.